Below, 9 T cell receptor beta chains from the same sample are listed, as sequenced in a study of cytomegalovirus exposure and HLA in healthy donors. The PCR had 60 Vbeta and 13 Jbeta primers. Only in-frame clones appear in the TCRdb table, and some are missing; sequencing was by immunoSEQ multiplex PCR. The data show roughly 130,000 clones, around three quarters seen once. Source material: PBMCs. Source of these receptors: a man aged 30 to 45 in good health and CMV-seronegative.

V is TRBV5-1 and J is TRBJ1-2; 11 nucleotides line up with TRBD1. Trimming removed 4 bases from V and 8 bases from J; junction bases left unmatched: 7. Germline V gene sequence: CDR1 SGHRS, CDR2 YFSETQ. The CDR3 extends over 14 amino acids. CDR3 protein: CASSLGQGAGGYTF. The DNA of the CDR3 is TGCGCCAGCAGCCTCGGACAGGGGGCAGGGGGCTACACCTTC.

This chain connects TRBV30 to TRBJ1-5, with D uncertain. The CDR3 is 16 amino acids. V lost 1 base and J lost 0, with 13 bases in between. Germline V lookup: CDR1 GTSNPN, CDR2 SVGIG (reference sequence). CDR3 sequence reads: CAWSGASAYSNQPQHF. The DNA for the CDR3 is TGTGCCTGGAGTGGAGCGTCAGCTTATAGCAATCAGCCCCAGCATTTT. The full variable domain, with the rest looked up from reference TRBV30 and TRBJ1-5, is SQTIHQWPATLVQPVGSPLSLECTVEGTSNPNLYWYRQAAGRGLQLLFYSVGIGQISSEVPQNLSASRPQDRQFILSSKKLLLSDSGFYLCAWSGASAYSNQPQHFGDGTRLSIL.

The chain combines TRBV2 with TRBJ1-2; 9 positions agree with TRBD1. This CDR3 spans 14 amino acids. Trimming took 6 bases from V and 0 from J; bases not matched to a gene: 2. Germline loops: CDR1 SNHLY, CDR2 FYNNEI. CDR3 sequence: CASSGTGSNYGYTF. As DNA, the CDR3 is TGTGCCAGCAGCGGGACAGGGTCTAACTATGGCTACACCTTC. Complete variable domain (other parts from reference TRBV2 and TRBJ1-2): EPEVTQTPSHQVTQMGQEVILRCVPISNHLYFYWYRQILGQKVEFLVSFYNNEISEKSEIFDDQFSVERPDGSNFTLKIRSTKLEDSAMYFCASSGTGSNYGYTFGSGTRLTVV.

This chain joins TRBV11-2 and TRBJ2-7; D is ambiguous. The V gene's germline CDR1 is SGHAT and CDR2 FQNNGV. The germline V and J ends were trimmed by 5 bases and 0 bases, with 14 bases remaining between them. The CDR3 extends over 15 amino acids. Written as DNA, the CDR3 is TGTGCCAGCAGCCCGGTCCGTGGTAGCTCCTACGAGCAGTACTTC. Translated: CASSPVRGSSYEQYF. Drawing the rest from reference TRBV11-2 and TRBJ2-7, the complete variable domain is EAGVAQSPRYKIIEKRQSVAFWCNPISGHATLYWYQQILGQGPKLLIQFQNNGVVDDSQLPKDRFSAERLKGVDSTLKIQPAKLEDSAVYLCASSPVRGSSYEQYFGPGTRLTVT.

This clone was picked up a small number of times. The CDR3 DNA reads TGCAGCGGATCAACAGGGGGGGAAGGAGAGCAGTACTTC. Translated, it gives CSGSTGGEGEQYF. The chain has TRBV29-1 and TRBJ2-7, with a possible D match to TRBD1 (8 bases). The germline gives CDR1 SQVTM, CDR2 ANQGSEA. The V gene lost 7 bases and the J gene lost 7 bases, with 20 bases spanning the gap. The CDR3 sequence is 13 residues long.

CDR3 in amino acids: CASSFSRGQGSYEQYF. CDR3 nucleotide sequence: TGTGCCAGCAGTTTTTCCCGAGGACAGGGCTCCTACGAGCAGTACTTC. The gene calls are TRBV28 and TRBJ2-7; 8 nucleotides line up with TRBD1. The germline CDR1 and CDR2 sequences are MDHEN and SYDVKM. CDR3 length: 16 amino acids. The ends lost 3 bases at V and 0 bases at J; junction bases unmatched: 7.

The rearrangement uses TRBV30 and TRBJ2-7; 7 bases match TRBD2. Germline lookup yields CDR1 GTSNPN and CDR2 SVGIG (reference sequence). V lost 0 bases, J lost 6 bases, and 5 bases stayed unmatched. The CDR3 totals 13 residues. In nucleotides, the CDR3 is TGTGCCTGGAGTGTGGGAGGGCCGGGCGAGCAGTACTTC. It yields the protein CAWSVGGPGEQYF. Supplemented by reference TRBV30 and TRBJ2-7, the full variable domain reads SQTIHQWPATLVQPVGSPLSLECTVEGTSNPNLYWYRQAAGRGLQLLFYSVGIGQISSEVPQNLSASRPQDRQFILSSKKLLLSDSGFYLCAWSVGGPGEQYFGPGTRLTVT.

This chain connects TRBV29-1 to TRBJ2-4, with TRBD2 as a possible D gene (7 bases). Between the trimmed V and J ends, which lost 5 bases and 4 bases, there was a span of 15 bases. The CDR3 is 14 residues long. Germline assignment: CDR1 SQVTM and CDR2 ANQGSEA. The CDR3 bases are TGCAGCGTTTCTGGCCGGGGGGCAAAAAACATTCAGTACTTC. Protein: CSVSGRGAKNIQYF.

The V and J genes are TRBV28 and TRBJ2-7; 8 bases fit TRBD2. The CDR3 is 14 amino acids. The trim removed 6 bases at V and 0 bases at J, leaving 4 bases unmatched. Germline CDR1 MDHEN, CDR2 SYDVKM. The CDR3 reads CASRPGTSSYEQYF. DNA for the CDR3: TGTGCCAGCAGACCCGGGACTAGCTCCTACGAGCAGTACTTC.